The 31 T cell receptor beta chains reported below all come from one sample, sequenced in a study of PD-1 blockade in classical Hodgkin lymphoma. Assay used: immunoSEQ multiplex PCR; TCRdb lists only in-frame clones, some missing. The sample consists of about 64,000 clones, 85% to 95% of them appearing once. Time point here: cycle 4 day 1 (C4D1), after more than five weeks of nivolumab. Each patient relapsed following autologous stem cell transplantation, and prior brentuximab vedotin exposure differed. Sequencing was performed on peripheral blood mononuclear cells (PBMCs), taken before the fourth cycle of nivolumab. These receptors were collected from a human donor with classical Hodgkin lymphoma.

J is TRBJ2-2 and V is TRBV5-5; D is uncertain. The V end was cut by 6 bases, the J end by 2 bases, with 5 bases between. The CDR3 extends over 12 amino acids. Per the germline V gene, CDR1 is SGHKS and CDR2 is YYEKEE (reference sequence). CDR3 nucleotide sequence: TGTGCCAGCAACGATAACACCGGGGAGCTGTTTTTT. This encodes CASNDNTGELFF. Full variable domain (remainder filled in from reference TRBV5-5 and TRBJ2-2): DAGVTQSPTHLIKTRGQQVTLRCSPISGHKSVSWYQQVLGQGPQFIFQYYEKEERGRGNFPDRFSARQFPNYSSELNVNALLLGDSALYLCASNDNTGELFFGEGSRLTVL.

Concerning this clone: As the CDR3 is not closed by the conserved phenylalanine or tryptophan, this likely results from a read error. The V call is TRBV25-1, the J call TRBJ2-3; TRBD2 matches at 11 bases. CDR1 is MGHDK, CDR2 SYGVNS, per germline. V lost 3 bases, J lost 5 bases, and 4 bases stayed unmatched. This CDR3 is 15 amino acids long. The CDR3 nucleotides read TGTGCCAGCAGTGAGCTAGCGGGGGGCGGAGATACGCAGTATCTT. It yields the protein CASSELAGGGDTQYL.

For the CDR3, the DNA is TGTGCCAGTAGGTCCGACTTGAACACCGGGGAGCTGTTTTTT. The encoded protein is CASRSDLNTGELFF. V and J are TRBV19 and TRBJ2-2; D unclear. Germline V gene data show CDR1 as LNHDA and CDR2 as SQIVND (reference sequence). This CDR3 is 14 amino acids long. V shed 6 bases and J shed 1 base, with 9 bases lying between them. The whole variable domain, filled in from reference TRBV19 and TRBJ2-2, reads DGGITQSPKYLFRKEGQNVTLSCEQNLNHDAMYWYRQDPGQGLRLIYYSQIVNDFQKGDIAEGYSVSREKKESFPLTVTSAQKNPTAFYLCASRSDLNTGELFFGEGSRLTVL.

This clone has only one observation. V gene TRBV6-1 combines with J gene TRBJ2-3; TRBD2 might be the D (6 bases). The CDR3 extends over 16 amino acids. Germline-derived CDR1 and CDR2 are MNHNS and SASEGT. V was pared by 2 bases and J by 2 bases, with 14 bases between. CDR3 region: CASSEWRVGDTDTQYF. Here the CDR3 DNA reads TGTGCCAGCAGTGAATGGAGGGTCGGGGACACAGATACGCAGTATTTT.

CDR3 coding DNA: TGTGCCAGCAGTGAGAGTATAGGTAGCGGACAAGAGACCCAGTACTTC. This encodes CASSESIGSGQETQYF. The chain uses TRBV6-1 and TRBJ2-5, with a weak D call TRBD2 (6 bases). The V gene's germline CDR1 is MNHNS and CDR2 SASEGT. The CDR3 is made up of 16 amino acids. Deletions cut 3 bases from V and 2 bases from J, with 16 bases between.

Regarding this clone: Within the sample, other DNA sequences also encode this same CDR3. The chain recombines TRBV6-5 with TRBJ2-1; a possible D gene is TRBD2 (6 bases). Per the germline V gene, CDR1 is MNHEY and CDR2 is SVGAGI. The CDR3 is 15 residues long. Trimming left V 0 bases short and J 7 bases short, with 13 bases between. CDR3 coding DNA: TGTGCCAGCAGTTACTCGGGGGGAGTGGGTAATGAGCAGTTCTTC. Its protein product is CASSYSGGVGNEQFF.

Here the CDR3 DNA reads TGTGCCAGCAGGCCGGGACAGAAAAACACCGGGGAGCTGTTTTTT. It translates to CASRPGQKNTGELFF. The rearrangement uses TRBV21-1 and TRBJ2-2; the table's TRBD1 call for D was not verified on the DNA. TRBV21-1 is an annotated pseudogene. This CDR3 is built from 15 residues.

The rearrangement joins TRBV5-4 to TRBJ1-5; D unresolved. From germline, CDR1 is SGHNT and CDR2 YYREEE (reference sequence). V lost 0 bases to trimming and J lost 3 bases, with 7 bases between them. CDR3 length equals 14 residues. The CDR3, as DNA: TGTGCCAGCAGCTTGGAGGGCAACAATCAGCCCCAGCATTTT. As protein: CASSLEGNNQPQHF.

V and J are TRBV7-6 and TRBJ2-5; D might be TRBD1 or TRBD2, each matching 6 bases. The germline V and J ends were trimmed by 5 bases and 0 bases, with 16 bases remaining between them. CDR1 and CDR2 from the germline V gene are SGHVS and FNYEAQ. This CDR3 has 16 amino acids. DNA for the CDR3: TGTGCCAGCAGCACCCGGAGGGGGTGGGACCAAGAGACCCAGTACTTC. Its translation is CASSTRRGWDQETQYF.

The CDR3 DNA is TGTGCCAGCAGTTACGGCAATGAAAAACTGTTTTTT. Translation gives CASSYGNEKLFF. V is TRBV6-6 and J is TRBJ1-4, with unresolved D. The germline V and J ends were trimmed by 2 bases and 5 bases, with 3 bases remaining between them. CDR1 is MNHNY and CDR2 is SVGAGI in the germline V gene (reference sequence). This CDR3 comprises 12 residues.

This chain joins TRBV11-2 and TRBJ2-7, with TRBD1 as a possible D gene (6 bases). Germline-derived CDR1 and CDR2 are SGHAT and FQNNGV. With 1 base removed from V and 6 bases from J, the gap between germline ends came to 10 bases. The CDR3 contains 13 residues. The chain's CDR3 is CASSLALGAEQYF. CDR3 nucleotide sequence: TGTGCCAGCAGCTTAGCCCTGGGGGCCGAGCAGTACTTC.

V and J are TRBV28 and TRBJ1-2, with 10 bases aligning to TRBD1. V was pared by 2 bases and J by 3 bases, with 9 bases of the junction left unmatched. The CDR3 spans 17 residues. CDR1 is MDHEN and CDR2 is SYDVKM in the germline V gene. CDR3 region: CASSLSWRDRGDYGYTF. CDR3 coding DNA: TGTGCCAGCAGTTTAAGCTGGCGGGACAGGGGTGACTATGGCTACACCTTC.

The chain employs TRBV5-5 and TRBJ1-1, with a weak D call TRBD1 (5 bases). The CDR3 totals 15 residues. The V gene lost 3 bases and the J gene lost 6 bases, with 18 bases spanning the gap. Germline-derived CDR1 and CDR2 are SGHKS and YYEKEE (reference sequence). The CDR3 DNA sequence: TGTGCCAGCAGCTCGGCGGGACGGGTATTTTCTGAAGCTTTCTTT. Its protein product is CASSSAGRVFSEAFF.

V is TRBV5-6 and J is TRBJ1-2, with 9 bases fitting TRBD1. The CDR3 totals 15 residues. Germline lookup yields CDR1 SGHDT and CDR2 YYEEEE. Losses at the gene ends were 4 bases for V and 3 bases for J; bases not matched to a gene: 7. The CDR3 nucleotides read TGTGCCAGCAGCCTGGGACAGGGAGACTACTATGGCTACACCTTC. It yields the protein CASSLGQGDYYGYTF.

The V call is TRBV7-9, the J call TRBJ2-3, with 7 nucleotides matching TRBD1. The CDR3 consists of 16 residues. After removal of 1 base from V and 1 base from J, the junction contained 5 bases not matched to a gene. Germline assignment: CDR1 SEHNR and CDR2 FQNEAQ (reference sequence). In nucleotides, the CDR3 is TGTGCCAGCAGCTTAGGACAGGGCGAGGGCACAGATACGCAGTATTTT. Protein product: CASSLGQGEGTDTQYF.

CDR3 loop: CASSLGDRADTQYF. CDR3 in DNA: TGCGCCAGCAGCTTGGGGGACAGGGCAGATACGCAGTATTTT. The rearrangement joins TRBV5-1 to TRBJ2-3, with 9 bases lining up with TRBD1. Germline-derived CDR1 and CDR2 are SGHRS and YFSETQ. The CDR3 is 14 residues long. V shed 0 bases, J shed 4 bases, and the junction held 0 bases outside the gene matches.

This clone was seen only once. This chain links TRBV2 with TRBJ1-1, with D perhaps matching TRBD1 (5 bases). CDR3 length: 17 amino acids. Trimming pared 2 bases from V and 0 bases from J, leaving 16 bases between. Germline V gene lookup returns CDR1 SNHLY and CDR2 FYNNEI. In DNA, the CDR3 is TGTGCCAGCAGTGAACGGTATTCAGGGCCTCTGAACACTGAAGCTTTCTTT. It yields the protein CASSERYSGPLNTEAFF.

The chain has TRBV2 and TRBJ2-7; tentatively, D is TRBD2 (6 bases). This CDR3 is 13 amino acids long. The germline V and J ends were trimmed by 4 bases and 1 base, with 8 bases remaining between them. Germline-derived CDR1 and CDR2 are SNHLY and FYNNEI. The CDR3 is CASSGGESYEQYF. CDR3 in DNA: TGTGCCAGCAGTGGGGGGGAATCCTACGAGCAGTACTTC.

This chain joins TRBV7-6 and TRBJ2-3, with D possibly matching TRBD2 (5 bases). Per germline, CDR1 SGHVS and CDR2 FNYEAQ. The ends were cut back, 5 bases at V and 3 bases at J, with 18 bases in the middle. There are 16 residues in the CDR3. CDR3 coding DNA: TGTGCCAGCAGCCCCCGGGGTGCAGCCACTACAGATACGCAGTATTTT. It specifies CASSPRGAATTDTQYF.

This clone was detected only once. The chain combines TRBV12-5 with TRBJ1-5, with D maybe TRBD1 (6 bases). Germline CDR1 is LGHNT and CDR2 is FRNRAP. There are 19 residues in the CDR3. V dropped 0 bases and J dropped 3 bases, with 21 bases sitting between them. The CDR3 DNA reads as TGTGCTAGTGGTTTGGTACAGAGACAGGAGAAGACCACCAATCAGCCCCAGCATTTT. It specifies CASGLVQRQEKTTNQPQHF.

This clone has just a few counts. The chain couples TRBV29-1 to TRBJ2-7; 9 bases align to TRBD1. Germline V gene sequence: CDR1 SQVTM, CDR2 ANQGSEA. The CDR3 spans 12 residues. The trim removed 4 bases at V and 4 bases at J, leaving 2 bases unmatched. CDR3 residues: CSVGTGVYEQYF. CDR3 DNA sequence: TGCAGCGTTGGGACAGGGGTTTACGAGCAGTACTTC.

The rearrangement links TRBV28 to TRBJ1-2, with TRBD1 as a possible D gene (5 bases). Trimming took off 2 bases at V and 4 bases at J, with 11 bases between the two ends. The length of the CDR3 is 14 residues. Germline V gene data show CDR1 as MDHEN and CDR2 as SYDVKM. The CDR3 here is CASSLRGLGYGYTF. Written as DNA, the CDR3 is TGTGCCAGCAGTTTAAGGGGTTTAGGCTATGGCTACACCTTC.

The CDR3 nucleotides read TGTGCCAGCAGTCAGACAGCGGCGAACACTGAAGCTTTCTTT. Translating it yields CASSQTAANTEAFF. The V gene is TRBV28, the J gene TRBJ1-1; D may be TRBD1 (5 bases). The V end was cut by 5 bases, the J end by 1 base, with 11 bases between. The CDR3 totals 14 residues. In germline, CDR1 is MDHEN, CDR2 SYDVKM.

About this clone: The junction and the germline gene differ at one end; a read error may be behind it. The chain has TRBV6-1 and TRBJ1-3; a possible D gene is TRBD1 (5 bases). The germline V gene encodes CDR1 MNHNS and CDR2 SASEGT. The CDR3 is made up of 15 amino acids. The CDR3 DNA reads TGTGCCAGCAGCGAAGGGGTTTATTCTGGAAACACCATATATTTT. This encodes CASSEGVYSGNTIYF.

The V gene is TRBV4-2, the J gene TRBJ2-1; weak D call: TRBD1 (5 bases). The CDR3 is made up of 13 amino acids. Per germline, CDR1 LGHNA and CDR2 YNFKEQ. Trimming took off 1 base at V and 8 bases at J, with 9 bases between the two ends. CDR3 amino acids: CASSQGGSHEQFF. The CDR3 DNA is TGTGCCAGCAGCCAAGGGGGCTCCCATGAGCAGTTCTTC.

The V and J genes are TRBV2 and TRBJ2-1, with 9 bases that match TRBD1. The CDR3 contains 17 residues. Germline-derived CDR1 and CDR2 are SNHLY and FYNNEI. Germline trimming cut 1 base from V and 1 base from J; bases unmatched to any gene: 5. This chain's CDR3 is CASSEGGTGLSYNEQFF. In nucleotides, the CDR3 is TGTGCCAGCAGTGAAGGTGGGACAGGGCTTTCCTACAATGAGCAGTTCTTC.

This clone was detected once. V is TRBV19 and J is TRBJ2-5, with D possibly TRBD2 on 5 matching bases. CDR1 is LNHDA, CDR2 SQIVND, per germline (reference sequence). Between the trimmed V and J ends, which lost 1 base and 7 bases, there was a span of 10 bases. This CDR3 has 13 residues. The chain's CDR3 is CASSIAGSGTQYF. CDR3 nucleotides: TGTGCCAGTAGTATAGCGGGATCGGGGACCCAGTACTTC.

The CDR3 sequence: CASSVAVDSPLHF. The CDR3 coding sequence is TGCGCCAGCAGTGTAGCGGTAGATTCACCCCTCCACTTT. The gene calls are TRBV10-2 and TRBJ1-6; no clear D. Trimming removed 4 bases at V and 8 bases at J, with 9 bases between. Germline CDR1 reads WSHSY; CDR2 reads SAAADI. The CDR3 totals 13 residues.

V and J are TRBV29-1 and TRBJ1-5; D gene uncertain. This CDR3 comprises 15 residues. Germline assignment: CDR1 SQVTM and CDR2 ANQGSEA. The ends were cut back, 4 bases at V and 2 bases at J, with 15 bases in the middle. CDR3 amino acids: CSVADDSSGNQPQHF. The CDR3 DNA reads as TGCAGCGTTGCCGACGACTCATCGGGCAATCAGCCCCAGCATTTT.

This chain joins TRBV23-1 and TRBJ2-7; the match to TRBD1 covers 8 bases. TRBV23-1 falls under the ORF class, with uncertain function. CDR3 length: 15 residues. The junction had 3 bases not matched to a gene; V was cut back by 2 bases and J by 0 bases. The CDR3 is CASSQQGACSYEQYF. The CDR3 DNA is TGCGCCAGCAGTCAACAGGGGGCCTGCTCCTACGAGCAGTACTTC.

The V call is TRBV7-8, the J call TRBJ1-1; TRBD1 agrees at 7 bases. The CDR3 covers 15 residues. V trimming: 5 bases; J trimming: 6 bases; junction bases outside the gene matches: 12. CDR1 and CDR2 from the germline V gene are SGHVS and FQNEAQ. DNA for the CDR3: TGTGCCAGCAGCCTCACGGGAGGGGGCTTCCCTGAAGCTTTCTTT. It encodes CASSLTGGGFPEAFF.